This T cell receptor (beta chain) was retrieved from a study of CD8+ T cells in alopecia areata (dated by TCRdb to between 2018 and 2020). Regarding the complete study: The treated patients, all with moderate-to-severe alopecia areata, were enrolled in an open-label pilot trial of oral tofacitinib given at 5 to 10 mg twice daily. RNA was extracted with the PAXgene miRNA kit for fixed scalp, the miRNeasy kit for PBMCs, and the RNeasy kit for mouse skin. On the human side, TCRbeta sequencing was run on scalp tissue and on sorted CD4+ and CD8+ peripheral blood T cells from healthy controls and from alopecia areata patients with either patchy or totalis/universalis disease. The SALT score, which quantifies the percentage of affected scalp surface area, was used to measure disease severity in treated patients. Amplification of TCRbeta CDR3 regions was done by immunoSEQ multiplex PCR using 35 Vbeta forward primers and 13 Jbeta reverse primers. Tofacitinib-treated patients had biopsies at baseline and at 4 and 24 weeks of treatment, with a later scalp biopsy in several patients. Scalp clonality was compared across normal scalp (n=4), patchy alopecia areata scalp (n=8), and alopecia totalis/universalis scalp (n=8). To study T cell clonal expansion in alopecia areata, the researchers applied high-throughput TCRbeta sequencing to both the C3H/HeJ mouse model and human patients. Patients stayed on tofacitinib for 6 to 18 months and then had 6 months of follow-up off drug so that delayed response and recurrence could be assessed.

Explained via the paper, the time point label denotes: 20 to 30 weeks on oral tofacitinib. This sample's treatment or condition label indicates: oral pan-JAK inhibitor, 5-10 mg twice daily. Lesional scalp punch biopsies and peripheral blood were collected from alopecia areata patients. After PBMCs were isolated by density centrifugation and stained for CD3, CD4 and CD8, a FACSAria was used to sort CD4+ and CD8+ T cells. This clone occurred a few times. Its recognized antigen is unknown. Base qualities are missing; no much larger clone stands one base away. The library was prepared using the immunoSEQ multiplex PCR assay. To provide template for TCR sequencing, every sample had RNA extracted and reverse transcribed into cDNA. SuperScript III was used for first-strand cDNA synthesis, primed with a 2:1 mix of oligo-dT and random hexamers. Amplification bias was assessed with a synthetic immune receptor repertoire, and residual bias was removed computationally. Per the source publication's procedure: After raw reads were preprocessed to remove errors, the CDR3 was defined following IMGT conventions as running from the conserved cysteine to phenylalanine. Clonality was calculated as 1 minus Shannon entropy normalized by log2 of the number of productive unique TCRs. Whether each scalp clone was CD4 or CD8 was inferred by checking scalp TCRbeta sequences against the CD4 and CD8 repertoires from sorted blood. The clones in this table, taken by TCRdb from immuneACCESS, are in-frame only. Not every clone is retained; where verified, under half of the shortfall comes from an unresolved V gene, and the cause of the rest is unknown. The DNA was the basis for D and trimming; V, J and clone size are from that table. This sample has under 350,000 clones in its table, and roughly 64% of those were observed once. The ten largest account for around 1.7% of the sample.

Reading the germline V gene gives CDR1 SGHDN and CDR2 FVKESK. The CDR3 runs 16 amino acids, cysteine and phenylalanine included. Only the CDR3 DNA is retained, 48 bases long and in frame from the first base. A distance of 21 bases separates the germline ends of V and J, which lose 4 bases and 8 bases respectively. Study-level results and caveats: Tofacitinib significantly decreased scalp clonality and the number of expanded CD8+ clones among the top 100 scalp clones. Because the treated cohort was small and had just a single nonresponder, larger studies are needed to establish links between baseline CD8+ expansion and response. Compared with normal scalp, lesional scalp, particularly in alopecia totalis/universalis, had higher clonality and more expanded CD8+ clones, which suggests antigenic drive. Unlike mouse skin, which is dominated by gammadelta T cells, normal human skin has resident alphabeta T cells that are also sequenced, and this complicates analysis of the scalp TCR repertoire. During tofacitinib treatment, many expanded lesional clones remained in scalp and blood, and this persistence may partly explain relapse after treatment is stopped. TCR sequences shared between patients were less clear than in mice, possibly partly because of HLA diversity in the patient population.

The material sequenced was CD4+ T cells sorted from blood, taken at week 24, from a patient treated with tofacitinib. The V gene is TRBV14 and the J gene is TRBJ2-1; TRBD2 is possibly the D segment (6 matching bases). This receptor was identified in a human donor with alopecia areata. The CDR3 protein is CASSPKVGPGRDEQFF. Here is the DNA: TGTGCCAGCAGCCCGAAAGTAGGGCCCGGGAGAGATGAGCAGTTCTTC.